A single sample is the source of the 10 T cell receptor beta chains below, sequenced in a study of T cells in narcolepsy (dated by TCRdb to 2016 to 2019). Libraries came from the immunoSEQ multiplex PCR assay. TCRdb provides this immuneACCESS table in a form limited to in-frame rearrangements. Some clones are lacking; in checked studies, under half of them reflect an unresolved V gene, and why the rest are absent is not known. The sample yields some 25,000 clones; less than 70% were counted once. The top ten clones comprise roughly 12% of the sample. The sample comprised memory (CD45RA-) CD4+ T cells from blood. The sample's cell subset or site label, in plain terms: memory T cells sorted ex vivo from peripheral blood. The receptors shown here come from a human donor in good health.

CDR3 DNA: TGTGCCACGAGGGGCGAGGGGCTCACAGATACGCAGTATTTT. It translates to CATRGEGLTDTQYF. The genes are TRBV6-6 and TRBJ2-3; TRBD1 or TRBD2 may be the D gene (5 bases each). Trimming took 10 bases from V and 2 from J, leaving 16 bases between them. Germline CDR1 reads MNHNY; CDR2 reads SVGAGI (reference sequence). This CDR3 region has 14 residues.

This chain joins TRBV30 and TRBJ2-2; D remains unclear. There are 13 residues in the CDR3. The V and J ends lost 4 bases and 1 base respectively, with 7 bases between them. Germline CDR1 reads GTSNPN; CDR2 reads SVGIG (reference sequence). CDR3 sequence: CAWKSGNTGELFF. The CDR3 DNA sequence: TGTGCCTGGAAAAGTGGGAACACCGGGGAGCTGTTTTTT.

This clone came up a few times. V and J are TRBV19 and TRBJ2-5; no firm D call. The V end lost 2 bases, the J end lost 4 bases, and 8 bases lay between the germline ends. The germline V gene encodes CDR1 LNHDA and CDR2 SQIVND (reference sequence). The CDR3 has 13 amino acids. The CDR3: CASSIRESETQYF. Here the CDR3 DNA reads TGTGCCAGTAGTATACGCGAGTCAGAGACCCAGTACTTC.

The chain couples TRBV29-1 to TRBJ2-1; 9 bases map to TRBD1. V dropped 6 bases and J dropped 11; count of bases not matched to a gene: 8. Germline values: CDR1 SQVTM, CDR2 ANQGSEA. The CDR3 extends over 12 amino acids. CDR3 DNA sequence: TGCAGCGTGGTACCGGGACAGGGTCAGCAGTTCTTC. It encodes CSVVPGQGQQFF.

This clone was detected only a few times. The chain employs TRBV6-5 and TRBJ2-7; possible D gene TRBD1, 6 bases. Germline V gene sequence: CDR1 MNHEY, CDR2 SVGAGI. The germline V and J ends were trimmed by 0 bases and 2 bases, with 11 bases remaining between them. The CDR3 covers 15 residues. CDR3 loop: CASSYSATGTYEQYF. The CDR3 DNA reads TGTGCCAGCAGTTACTCCGCCACAGGGACCTACGAGCAGTACTTC.

This clone was seen a single time. The V call is TRBV29-1, the J call TRBJ2-3, with a possible D match to TRBD2 (6 bases). V lost 6 bases to trimming and J lost 0 bases, with 19 bases between them. The germline gives CDR1 SQVTM, CDR2 ANQGSEA. The CDR3 runs to 16 residues. CDR3 nucleotide sequence: TGCAGCGTGGAGGGACTTCACCTCGCTAGCACAGATACGCAGTATTTT. Translated: CSVEGLHLASTDTQYF.

In its sample, this clone was seen a few times. The rearrangement links TRBV5-1 to TRBJ2-7; 13 bases are a match to TRBD2. J gave up 5 bases and V 4 bases, and 6 bases lay outside the gene matches. From germline, CDR1 is SGHRS and CDR2 YFSETQ. This CDR3 region has 15 residues. CDR3 amino acids: CASSPATSGRDEQYF. CDR3 DNA sequence: TGCGCCAGCAGCCCGGCCACTAGCGGGAGGGACGAGCAGTACTTC.

The chain is built from TRBV28 and TRBJ2-7; possibly TRBD1 or TRBD2 for D (6 bases each). The CDR3 loop spans 15 amino acids. CDR1 is MDHEN, CDR2 SYDVKM, per germline. Between the trimmed V and J ends, which lost 2 bases and 2 bases, there was a span of 13 bases. In DNA, the CDR3 is TGTGCCAGCAGTTTAAGGGGGGCAGGGACCTACGAGCAGTACTTC. Its protein product is CASSLRGAGTYEQYF.

This clone was recorded a few times. The chain has TRBV7-3 and TRBJ2-7; 7 positions agree with TRBD1. Per germline, CDR1 SGHTA and CDR2 FQGTGA. The CDR3 runs 13 residues. V lost 5 bases to trimming and J lost 6 bases; unmatched junction nucleotides: 7. This CDR3 reads CASSTRQGREQYF. DNA for the CDR3: TGTGCCAGCAGCACAAGACAGGGTCGCGAGCAGTACTTC.

V is TRBV18 and J is TRBJ2-2; TRBD2 aligns across 7 bases. Germline V gene lookup returns CDR1 KGHSH and CDR2 LQKENI. The CDR3 is 16 residues long. J was trimmed by 4 bases and V by 6 bases; bases with no gene match: 11. The CDR3 here is CASSEMAGVSTGELFF. CDR3 coding DNA: TGTGCCAGCTCCGAGATGGCGGGAGTAAGCACCGGGGAGCTGTTTTTT.